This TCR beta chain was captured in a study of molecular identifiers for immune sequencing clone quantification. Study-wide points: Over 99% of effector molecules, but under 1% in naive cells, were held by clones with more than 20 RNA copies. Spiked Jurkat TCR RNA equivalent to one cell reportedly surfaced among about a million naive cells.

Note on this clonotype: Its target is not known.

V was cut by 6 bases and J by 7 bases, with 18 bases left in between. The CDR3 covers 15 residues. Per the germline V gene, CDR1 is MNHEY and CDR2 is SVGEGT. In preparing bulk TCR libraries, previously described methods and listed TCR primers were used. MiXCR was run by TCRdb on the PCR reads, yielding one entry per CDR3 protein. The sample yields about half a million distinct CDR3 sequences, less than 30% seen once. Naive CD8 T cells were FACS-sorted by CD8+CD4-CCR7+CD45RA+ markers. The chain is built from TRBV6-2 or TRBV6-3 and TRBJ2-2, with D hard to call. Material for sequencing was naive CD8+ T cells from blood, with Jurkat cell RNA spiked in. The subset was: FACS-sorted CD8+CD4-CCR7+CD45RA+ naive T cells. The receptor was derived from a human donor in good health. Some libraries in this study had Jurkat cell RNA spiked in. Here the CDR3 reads CASSPIHGGDGELFF. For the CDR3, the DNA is TGTGCCAGCAGCCCTATTCACGGTGGAGACGGGGAGCTGTTTTTT.